Presented here are 3 T cell receptor beta chains from one specimen sequenced in a study of regulatory T cells in long-lasting Graves disease. As to time point: newly diagnosed GD, antithyroid drugs for less than 3 months. After RNA was extracted from PBMCs, the TCR library was made from it. iRepertoire HTBI primers and Arm-PCR of CDR3 regions built TCR beta libraries. TCRdb reprocessed the multiplex PCR reads with MiXCR, giving one entry per CDR3 protein. The table has some 350,000 distinct CDR3 sequences, 15% to 20% seen once. The data also belong to a second study, concerning T cells in Graves' hyperthyroidism and ophthalmopathy.

The material was peripheral blood mononuclear cells (PBMCs), obtained at new diagnosis, from a patient treated with antithyroid drugs. The source of these receptors is a woman under 30 with Graves disease.

V is TRBV6-2 or TRBV6-3 and J is TRBJ2-3; 13 nucleotides match TRBD2. The CDR3 has 19 residues. Unmatched junction bases numbered 14, after V lost 6 bases and J lost 2 bases. Germline V gene sequence: CDR1 MNHEY, CDR2 SVGEGT. CDR3 nucleotide sequence: TGTGCCAGCAGCCAAACTAGCGGGGGGGCGCAACGGAACACAGATACGCAGTATTTT. The encoded protein is CASSQTSGGAQRNTDTQYF.

V gene TRBV5-1 combines with J gene TRBJ1-1; possibly TRBD1 for D (6 bases). The germline V and J ends were trimmed by 4 bases and 3 bases, with 19 bases remaining between them. The CDR3 is 16 amino acids. Germline V gene lookup returns CDR1 SGHRS and CDR2 YFSETQ. The CDR3 nucleotides are TGCGCCAGCAGCCCCTCGAGCGGGGGGGCGGACACTGAAGCTTTCTTT. This sequence encodes CASSPSSGGADTEAFF.

In this sample, this clonotype turned up many times. The V gene is TRBV18, the J gene TRBJ2-7, with D possibly matching TRBD2 (5 bases). Germline-derived CDR1 and CDR2 are KGHSH and LQKENI. V lost 1 base to trimming and J lost 5 bases, with 12 bases between them. This CDR3 has 14 amino acids. In nucleotides, the CDR3 is TGTGCCAGCTCACCACTGGGGAGTACCCACGAGCAGTACTTC. Amino acids: CASSPLGSTHEQYF.